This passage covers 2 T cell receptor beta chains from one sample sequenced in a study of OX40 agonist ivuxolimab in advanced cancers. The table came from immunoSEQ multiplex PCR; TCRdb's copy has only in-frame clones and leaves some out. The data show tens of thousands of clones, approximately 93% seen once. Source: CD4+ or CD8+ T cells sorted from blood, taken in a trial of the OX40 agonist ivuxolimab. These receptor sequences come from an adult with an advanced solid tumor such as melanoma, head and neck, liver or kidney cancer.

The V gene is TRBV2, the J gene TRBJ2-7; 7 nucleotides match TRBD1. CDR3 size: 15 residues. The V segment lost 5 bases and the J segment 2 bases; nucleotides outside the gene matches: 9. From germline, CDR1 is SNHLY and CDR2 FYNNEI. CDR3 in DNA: TGTGCCAGCAGTTCCCTTTGGGGACAGACCTACGAGCAGTACTTC. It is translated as CASSSLWGQTYEQYF.

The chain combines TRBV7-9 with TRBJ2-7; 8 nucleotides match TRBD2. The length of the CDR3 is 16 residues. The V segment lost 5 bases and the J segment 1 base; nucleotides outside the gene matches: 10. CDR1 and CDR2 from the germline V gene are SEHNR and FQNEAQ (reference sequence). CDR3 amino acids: CASSTTTSGQSYEQYF. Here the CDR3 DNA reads TGTGCCAGCAGCACGACTACTAGCGGACAGTCCTACGAGCAGTACTTC.